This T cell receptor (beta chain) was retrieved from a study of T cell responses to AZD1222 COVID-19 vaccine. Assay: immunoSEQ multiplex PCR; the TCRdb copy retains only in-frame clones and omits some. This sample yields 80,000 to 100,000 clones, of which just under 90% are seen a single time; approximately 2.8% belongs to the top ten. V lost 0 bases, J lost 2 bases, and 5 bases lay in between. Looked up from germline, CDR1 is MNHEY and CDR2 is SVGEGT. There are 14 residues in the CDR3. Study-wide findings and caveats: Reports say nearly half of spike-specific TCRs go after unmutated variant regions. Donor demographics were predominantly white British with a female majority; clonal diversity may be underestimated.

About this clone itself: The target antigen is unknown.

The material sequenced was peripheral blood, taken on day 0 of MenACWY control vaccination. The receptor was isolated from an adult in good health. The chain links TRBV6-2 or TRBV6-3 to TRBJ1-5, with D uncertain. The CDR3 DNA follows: TGTGCCAGCAGTTACTCTACCCGCAATCAGCCCCAGCATTTT. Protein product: CASSYSTRNQPQHF.